The following is a TCR beta chain sequence with its context. A much larger clone is a single base away; this may be a read error. V lost 8 bases, J lost 8 bases, and 13 bases lay in between. Germline V gene lookup returns CDR1 SEHNR and CDR2 FQNEAQ (reference sequence). This CDR3 is 13 amino acids long. Attachment of unique molecular identifiers was made to individual cDNA molecules. MiXCR, applied by TCRdb to the 5' RACE reads, yields one record per CDR3 protein. The sample has fewer than 100,000 distinct CDR3 sequences, less than 15% seen once. The data were obtained in a study of early T cells in non-severe SARS-CoV-2 infection. Overall study: The study sequenced bulk RNA from unsorted whole blood, with chains unpaired.

The V call is TRBV7-9, the J call TRBJ1-6; D uncertain. The clonotype was recovered from an adult who was a healthcare worker with PCR-confirmed SARS-CoV-2 infection or an uninfected control (not recorded which). Material for sequencing was whole blood. The CDR3 nucleotides read TGTGCCAGCGGCAAAAGTCGGGATTCACCCCTCCACTTT. Translating it yields CASGKSRDSPLHF.